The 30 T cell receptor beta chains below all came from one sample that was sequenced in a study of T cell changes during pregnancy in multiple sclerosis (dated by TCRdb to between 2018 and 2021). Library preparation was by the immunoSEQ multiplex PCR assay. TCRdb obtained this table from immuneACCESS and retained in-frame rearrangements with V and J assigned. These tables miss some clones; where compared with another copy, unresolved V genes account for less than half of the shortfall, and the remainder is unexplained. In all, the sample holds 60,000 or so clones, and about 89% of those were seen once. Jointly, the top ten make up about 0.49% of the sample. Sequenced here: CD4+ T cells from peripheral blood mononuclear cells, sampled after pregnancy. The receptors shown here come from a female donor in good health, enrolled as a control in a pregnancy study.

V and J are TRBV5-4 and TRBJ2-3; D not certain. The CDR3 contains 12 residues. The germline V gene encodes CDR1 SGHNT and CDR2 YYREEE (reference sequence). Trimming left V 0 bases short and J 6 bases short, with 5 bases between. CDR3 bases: TGTGCCAGCAGCTTGGTTTCGGATACGCAGTATTTT. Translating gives CASSLVSDTQYF.

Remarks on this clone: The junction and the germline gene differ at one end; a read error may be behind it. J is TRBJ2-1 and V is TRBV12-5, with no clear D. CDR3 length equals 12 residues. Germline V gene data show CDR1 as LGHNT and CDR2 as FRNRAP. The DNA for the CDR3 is TGTGCTAGTGGTTTGGTAAGAGGAAGTATGGTCTTC. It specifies CASGLVRGSMVF.

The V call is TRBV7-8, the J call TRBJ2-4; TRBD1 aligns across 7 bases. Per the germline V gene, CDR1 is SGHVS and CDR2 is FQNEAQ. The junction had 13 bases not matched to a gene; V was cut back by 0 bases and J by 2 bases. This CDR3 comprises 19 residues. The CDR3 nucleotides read TGTGCCAGCAGCTTAGCCCTCTCGGGACAGAGCGTCACCAAAAACATTCAGTACTTC. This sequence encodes CASSLALSGQSVTKNIQYF.

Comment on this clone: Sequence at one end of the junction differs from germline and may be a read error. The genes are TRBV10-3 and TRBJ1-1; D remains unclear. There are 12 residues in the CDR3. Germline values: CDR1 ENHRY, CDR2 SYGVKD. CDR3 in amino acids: CAISGLNSEAFF. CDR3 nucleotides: TGTGCCATCAGTGGTCTAAACAGTGAAGCTTTCTTT.

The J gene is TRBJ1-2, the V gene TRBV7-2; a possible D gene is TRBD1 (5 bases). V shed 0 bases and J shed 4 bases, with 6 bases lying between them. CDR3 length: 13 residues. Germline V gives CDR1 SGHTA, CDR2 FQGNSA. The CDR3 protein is CASSLAGVYGYTF. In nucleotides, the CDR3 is TGTGCCAGCAGCTTAGCAGGGGTCTATGGCTACACCTTC.

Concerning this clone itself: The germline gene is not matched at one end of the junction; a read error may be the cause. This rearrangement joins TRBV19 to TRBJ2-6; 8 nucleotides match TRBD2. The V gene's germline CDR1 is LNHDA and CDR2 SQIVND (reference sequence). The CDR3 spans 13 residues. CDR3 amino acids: CATISSGGFDQAF. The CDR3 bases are TGTGCCACCATTTCAAGCGGGGGATTTGATCAGGCTTTC. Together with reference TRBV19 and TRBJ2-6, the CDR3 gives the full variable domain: DGGITQSPKYLFRKEGQNVTLSCEQNLNHDAMYWYRQDPGQGLRLIYYSQIVNDFQKGDIAEGYSVSREKKESFPLTVTSAQKNPTAFYLCATISSGGFDQAFGAGSRLTVL.

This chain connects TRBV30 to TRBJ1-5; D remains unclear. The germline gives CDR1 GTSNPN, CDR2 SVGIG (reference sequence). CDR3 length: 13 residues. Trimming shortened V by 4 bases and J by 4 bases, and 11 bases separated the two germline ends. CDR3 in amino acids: CAWTYGENQPQHF. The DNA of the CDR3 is TGTGCCTGGACCTACGGGGAGAATCAGCCCCAGCATTTT.

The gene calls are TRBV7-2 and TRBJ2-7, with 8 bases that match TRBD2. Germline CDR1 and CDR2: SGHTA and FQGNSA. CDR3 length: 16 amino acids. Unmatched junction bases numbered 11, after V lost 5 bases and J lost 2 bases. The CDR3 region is CASSPPGGGFAYEQYF. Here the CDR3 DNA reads TGTGCCAGCAGCCCGCCCGGCGGGGGGTTCGCCTACGAGCAGTACTTC.

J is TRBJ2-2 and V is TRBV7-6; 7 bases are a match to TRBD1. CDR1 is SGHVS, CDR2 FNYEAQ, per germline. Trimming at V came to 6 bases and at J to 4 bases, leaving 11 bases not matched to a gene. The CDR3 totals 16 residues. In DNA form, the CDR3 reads TGTGCCAGCAGTTCCCTGGACAGGTTGGGCACCGGGGAGCTGTTTTTT. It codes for CASSSLDRLGTGELFF.

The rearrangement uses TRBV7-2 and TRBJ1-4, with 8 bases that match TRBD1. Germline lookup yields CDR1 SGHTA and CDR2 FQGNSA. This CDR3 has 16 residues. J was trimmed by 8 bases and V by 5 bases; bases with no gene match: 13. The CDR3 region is CASSPRGQGDEEKLFF. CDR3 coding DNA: TGTGCCAGCAGCCCTAGAGGACAGGGAGACGAAGAAAAACTGTTTTTT.

The CDR3 protein is CASSSLAGALTDTQYF. The CDR3 DNA sequence: TGTGCCAGCAGCAGCCTGGCGGGGGCCCTCACAGATACGCAGTATTTT. The chain joins TRBV7-2 to TRBJ2-3; TRBD2 is a possible D gene (7 bases). The V gene lost 5 bases and the J gene lost 2 bases, with 17 bases spanning the gap. The germline V gene encodes CDR1 SGHTA and CDR2 FQGNSA. The CDR3 is made up of 16 amino acids.

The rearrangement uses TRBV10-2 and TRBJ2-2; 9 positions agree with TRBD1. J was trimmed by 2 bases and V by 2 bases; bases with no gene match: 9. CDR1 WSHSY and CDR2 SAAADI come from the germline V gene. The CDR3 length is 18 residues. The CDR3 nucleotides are TGCGCCAGCAGTGAGGATCCGAGGACAGGGGTAAACACCGGGGAGCTGTTTTTT. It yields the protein CASSEDPRTGVNTGELFF.

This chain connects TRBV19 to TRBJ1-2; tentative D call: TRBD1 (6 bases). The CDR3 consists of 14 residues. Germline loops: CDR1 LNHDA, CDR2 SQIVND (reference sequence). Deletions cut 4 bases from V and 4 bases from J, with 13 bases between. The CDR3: CASSNREIPYGYTF. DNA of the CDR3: TGTGCCAGTAGTAACAGGGAGATCCCCTATGGCTACACCTTC.

The CDR3 DNA reads TGCGCCAGCAGCCCGCCCCTAGCGGGGGGGCCGGGGCAAGAGACCCAGTACTTC. It yields the protein CASSPPLAGGPGQETQYF. The chain recombines TRBV5-1 with TRBJ2-5; 12 bases line up with TRBD2. Germline V gives CDR1 SGHRS, CDR2 YFSETQ. The CDR3 has 18 amino acids. With V trimmed by 4 bases and J by 2 bases, 12 bases remained unmatched. The full variable domain, in which reference TRBV5-1 and TRBJ2-5 provide the parts outside the CDR3, is KAGVTQTPRYLIKTRGQQVTLSCSPISGHRSVSWYQQTPGQGLQFLFEYFSETQRNKGNFPGRFSGRQFSNSRSEMNVSTLELGDSALYLCASSPPLAGGPGQETQYFGPGTRLLVL.

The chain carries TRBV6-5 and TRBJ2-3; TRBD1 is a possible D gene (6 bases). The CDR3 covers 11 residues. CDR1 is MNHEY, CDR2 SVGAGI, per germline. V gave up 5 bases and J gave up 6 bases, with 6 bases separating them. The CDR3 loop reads CASSQGDTQYF. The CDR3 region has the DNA TGTGCCAGCAGTCAGGGGGATACGCAGTATTTT.

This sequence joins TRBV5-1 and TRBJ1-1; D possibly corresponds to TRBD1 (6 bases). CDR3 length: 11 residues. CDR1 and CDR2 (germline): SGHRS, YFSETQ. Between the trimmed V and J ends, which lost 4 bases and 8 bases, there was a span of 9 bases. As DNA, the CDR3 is TGCGCCAGCAGCGACACAGGGGAAGCTTTCTTT. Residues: CASSDTGEAFF.

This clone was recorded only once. Written as DNA, the CDR3 is TGTGCCAGCAGCACACTACAGGGTTCTGAAGCTTTCTTT. This encodes CASSTLQGSEAFF. J is TRBJ1-1 and V is TRBV7-9, with D maybe TRBD1 (6 bases). Germline-derived CDR1 and CDR2 are SEHNR and FQNEAQ (reference sequence). With 5 bases removed from V and 6 bases from J, the gap between germline ends came to 13 bases. The CDR3 runs to 13 residues.

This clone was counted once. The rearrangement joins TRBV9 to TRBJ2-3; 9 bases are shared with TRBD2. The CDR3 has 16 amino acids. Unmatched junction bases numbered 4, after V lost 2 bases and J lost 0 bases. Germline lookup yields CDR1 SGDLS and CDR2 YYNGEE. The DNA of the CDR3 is TGTGCCAGCAGCGTGCGGGGGGGCCCAAGCACAGATACGCAGTATTTT. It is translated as CASSVRGGPSTDTQYF.

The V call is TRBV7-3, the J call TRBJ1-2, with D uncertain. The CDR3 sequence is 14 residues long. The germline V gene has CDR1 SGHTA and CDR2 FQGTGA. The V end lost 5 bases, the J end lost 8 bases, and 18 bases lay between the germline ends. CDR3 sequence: CASSTSRDSRGYTF. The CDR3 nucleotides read TGTGCCAGCAGCACATCCCGGGATTCGCGCGGCTACACCTTC.

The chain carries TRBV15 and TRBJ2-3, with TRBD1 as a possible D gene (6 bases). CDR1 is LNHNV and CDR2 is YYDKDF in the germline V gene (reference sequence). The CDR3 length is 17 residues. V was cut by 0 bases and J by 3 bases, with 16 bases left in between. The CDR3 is CATSRDQGILKTDTQYF. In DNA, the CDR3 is TGTGCCACCAGCAGAGATCAGGGGATCCTAAAAACAGATACGCAGTATTTT. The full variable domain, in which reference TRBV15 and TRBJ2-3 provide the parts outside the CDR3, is DAMVIQNPRYQVTQFGKPVTLSCSQTLNHNVMYWYQQKSSQAPKLLFHYYDKDFNNEADTPDNFQSRRPNTSFCFLDIRSPGLGDTAMYLCATSRDQGILKTDTQYFGPGTRLTVL.

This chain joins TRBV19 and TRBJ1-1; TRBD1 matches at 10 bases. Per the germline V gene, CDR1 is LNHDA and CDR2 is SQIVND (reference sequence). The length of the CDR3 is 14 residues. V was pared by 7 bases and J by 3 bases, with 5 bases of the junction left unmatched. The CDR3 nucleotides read TGTGCCAGTACCCGGGACAGGGGTTACACTGAAGCTTTCTTT. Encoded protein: CASTRDRGYTEAFF.

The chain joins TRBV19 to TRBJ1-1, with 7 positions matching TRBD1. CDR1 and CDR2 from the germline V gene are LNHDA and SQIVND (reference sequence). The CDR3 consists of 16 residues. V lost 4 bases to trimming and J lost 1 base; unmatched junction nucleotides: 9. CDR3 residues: CASSTPTGRGNTEAFF. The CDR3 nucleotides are TGTGCCAGTAGTACCCCGACAGGGCGGGGGAACACTGAAGCTTTCTTT. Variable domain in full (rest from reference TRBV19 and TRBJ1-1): DGGITQSPKYLFRKEGQNVTLSCEQNLNHDAMYWYRQDPGQGLRLIYYSQIVNDFQKGDIAEGYSVSREKKESFPLTVTSAQKNPTAFYLCASSTPTGRGNTEAFFGQGTRLTVV.

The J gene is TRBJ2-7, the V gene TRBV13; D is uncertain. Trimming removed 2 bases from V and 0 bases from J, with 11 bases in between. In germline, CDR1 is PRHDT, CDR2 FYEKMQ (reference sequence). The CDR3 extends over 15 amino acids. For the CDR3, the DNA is TGTGCCAGCAGCTTAATCACTGGCGGCTCCTACGAGCAGTACTTC. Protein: CASSLITGGSYEQYF.

CDR3 coding DNA: TGTGCCAGCAGCCTGAGCTCAATGACAGGCGAACTTTATGGCTACACCTTC. It yields the protein CASSLSSMTGELYGYTF. The chain employs TRBV7-9 and TRBJ1-2, with D possibly matching TRBD1 (6 bases). The germline gives CDR1 SEHNR, CDR2 FQNEAQ (reference sequence). The CDR3 is made up of 17 amino acids. V lost 5 bases and J 5 bases, leaving 24 bases between the germline ends. The full variable domain, with the rest looked up from reference TRBV7-9 and TRBJ1-2, is DTGVSQNPRHKITKRGQNVTFRCDPISEHNRLYWYRQTLGQGPEFLTYFQNEAQLEKSRLLSDRFSAERPKGSFSTLEIQRTEQGDSAMYLCASSLSSMTGELYGYTFGSGTRLTVV.

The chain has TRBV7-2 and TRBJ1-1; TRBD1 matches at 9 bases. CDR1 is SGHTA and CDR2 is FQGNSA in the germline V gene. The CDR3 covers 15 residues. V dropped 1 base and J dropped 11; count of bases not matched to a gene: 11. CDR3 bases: TGTGCCAGCAGCTTAGATAGGGGGGGACAGGGAATGGCTTTCTTT. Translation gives CASSLDRGGQGMAFF.

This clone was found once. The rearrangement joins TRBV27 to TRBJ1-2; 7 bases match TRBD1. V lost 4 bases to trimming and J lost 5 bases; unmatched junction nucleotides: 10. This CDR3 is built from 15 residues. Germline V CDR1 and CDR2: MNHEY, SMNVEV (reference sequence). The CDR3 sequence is CASSWGGGGAYGYTF. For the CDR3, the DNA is TGTGCCAGCAGTTGGGGAGGAGGGGGCGCGTATGGCTACACCTTC.

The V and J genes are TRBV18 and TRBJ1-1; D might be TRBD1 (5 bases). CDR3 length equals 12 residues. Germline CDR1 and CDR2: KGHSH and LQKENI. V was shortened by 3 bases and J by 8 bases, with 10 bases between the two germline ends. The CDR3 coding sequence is TGTGCCAGCTCACCCGACAGTAGCGAAGCTTTCTTT. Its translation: CASSPDSSEAFF.

CDR3 in DNA: TGTGCCAGCAGCTTGGCTGGGACAGGGGATAACTATGGCTACACCTTC. This translates into CASSLAGTGDNYGYTF. The J gene is TRBJ1-2, the V gene TRBV5-6; 10 nucleotides match TRBD1. Losses at the gene ends were 0 bases for V and 1 base for J; bases not matched to a gene: 3. The CDR3 is 16 amino acids. Germline V CDR1 and CDR2: SGHDT, YYEEEE.

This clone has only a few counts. CDR3 nucleotide sequence: TGTGCCAGCAGCGCGACAGGAAACCCCGGGGAGCTGTTTTTT. Its translation: CASSATGNPGELFF. The chain is built from TRBV7-2 and TRBJ2-2; a possible D gene is TRBD1 (6 bases). CDR3 length: 14 residues. V was shortened by 5 bases and J by 6 bases, with 13 bases between the two germline ends. CDR1 and CDR2 (germline): SGHTA, FQGNSA.

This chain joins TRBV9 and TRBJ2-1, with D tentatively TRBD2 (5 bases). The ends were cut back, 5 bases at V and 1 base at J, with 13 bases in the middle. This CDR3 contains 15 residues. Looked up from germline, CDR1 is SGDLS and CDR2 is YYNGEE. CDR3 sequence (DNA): TGTGCCAGCAGTGCGGGCGTGGGATCCTACAATGAGCAGTTCTTC. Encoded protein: CASSAGVGSYNEQFF. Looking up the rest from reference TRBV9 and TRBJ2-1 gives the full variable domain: DSGVTQTPKHLITATGQRVTLRCSPRSGDLSVYWYQQSLDQGLQFLIQYYNGEERAKGNILERFSAQQFPDLHSELNLSSLELGDSALYFCASSAGVGSYNEQFFGPGTRLTVL.